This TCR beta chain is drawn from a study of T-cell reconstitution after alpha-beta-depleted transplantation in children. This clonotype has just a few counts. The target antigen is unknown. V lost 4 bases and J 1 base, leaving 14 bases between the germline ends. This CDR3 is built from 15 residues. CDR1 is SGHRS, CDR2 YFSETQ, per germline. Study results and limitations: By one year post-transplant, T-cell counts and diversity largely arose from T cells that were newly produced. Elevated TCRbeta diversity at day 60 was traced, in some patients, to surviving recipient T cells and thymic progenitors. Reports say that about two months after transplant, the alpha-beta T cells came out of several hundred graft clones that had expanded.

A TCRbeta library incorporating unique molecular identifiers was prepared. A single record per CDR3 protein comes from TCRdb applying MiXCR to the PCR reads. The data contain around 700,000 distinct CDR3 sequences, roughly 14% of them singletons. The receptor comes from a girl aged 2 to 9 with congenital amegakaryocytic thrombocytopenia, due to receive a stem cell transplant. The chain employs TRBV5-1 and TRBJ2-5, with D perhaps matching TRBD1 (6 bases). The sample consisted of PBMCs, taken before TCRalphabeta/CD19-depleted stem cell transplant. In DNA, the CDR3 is TGCGCCAGCAGCCAGAGTGGGACATTCCAAGAGACCCAGTACTTC. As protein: CASSQSGTFQETQYF.